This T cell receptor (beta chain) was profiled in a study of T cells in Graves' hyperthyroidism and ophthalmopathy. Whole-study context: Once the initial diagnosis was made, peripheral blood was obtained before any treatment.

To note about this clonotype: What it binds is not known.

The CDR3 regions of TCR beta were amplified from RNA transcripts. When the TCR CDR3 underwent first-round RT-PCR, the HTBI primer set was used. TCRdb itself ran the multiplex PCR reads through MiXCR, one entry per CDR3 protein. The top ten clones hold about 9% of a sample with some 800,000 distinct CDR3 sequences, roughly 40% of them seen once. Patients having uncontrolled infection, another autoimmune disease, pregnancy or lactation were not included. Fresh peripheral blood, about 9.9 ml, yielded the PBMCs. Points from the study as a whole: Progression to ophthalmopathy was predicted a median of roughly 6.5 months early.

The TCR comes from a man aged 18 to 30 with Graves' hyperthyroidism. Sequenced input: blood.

This CDR3 reads CASSLPGTDLYGYTF. The CDR3 DNA reads as TGCGCCAGCAGCTTGCCCGGGACAGACCTTTATGGCTACACCTTC. V is TRBV5-1 and J is TRBJ1-2; 7 nucleotides line up with TRBD1. The CDR3 is 15 amino acids. Germline V gene data show CDR1 as SGHRS and CDR2 as YFSETQ. Trimming at V came to 1 base and at J to 5 bases, leaving 8 bases not matched to a gene.